What follows are 21 T cell receptor beta chains derived from one specimen sequenced in a study of T-cell reconstitution after alpha-beta-depleted transplantation in children. This sample's TCRbeta library carried unique molecular identifier barcodes. One entry per CDR3 protein, called by TCRdb with MiXCR from the PCR reads. The table includes 200,000 to 300,000 distinct CDR3 sequences, roughly 8.2% detected once. Sequenced here: PBMCs, mostly from graft donor cells, sampled 180 days after TCRalphabeta/CD19-depleted stem cell transplant. These receptors were obtained from a male patient between 5 and 17 years old who had a stem cell transplant for acute lymphoblastic leukemia, so the T cells may come from the graft donor.

Many counts were recorded for this clonotype. This chain connects TRBV5-1 to TRBJ1-4; D gene uncertain. CDR3 length: 14 residues. The ends were cut back, 4 bases at V and 5 bases at J, with 12 bases in the middle. Per germline, CDR1 SGHRS and CDR2 YFSETQ. CDR3 nucleotides: TGCGCCAGCAGCCCCGAAAGAGCAAATGAAAAACTGTTTTTT. Translated: CASSPERANEKLFF.

This clonotype was counted ten times or more. V and J are TRBV10-3 and TRBJ2-7; maybe TRBD1 (5 bases). This CDR3 comprises 14 residues. Trimming stripped 6 bases from V and 1 base from J, with 13 bases between. Germline V gives CDR1 ENHRY, CDR2 SYGVKD. The CDR3 DNA reads as TGTGCCATCAGCAGACAGTTAGAATCCTACGAGCAGTACTTC. It translates to CAISRQLESYEQYF.

The sample holds many counts of this clonotype. This rearrangement joins TRBV5-1 to TRBJ2-7; unclear D gene. Trimming pared 0 bases from V and 2 bases from J, leaving 9 bases between. This CDR3 has 14 amino acids. Germline assignment: CDR1 SGHRS and CDR2 YFSETQ. The CDR3 loop reads CASSLAGQTYEQYF. CDR3 sequence (DNA): TGCGCCAGCAGCTTGGCTGGCCAGACCTACGAGCAGTACTTC. The full variable domain, rest sourced from reference TRBV5-1 and TRBJ2-7, is KAGVTQTPRYLIKTRGQQVTLSCSPISGHRSVSWYQQTPGQGLQFLFEYFSETQRNKGNFPGRFSGRQFSNSRSEMNVSTLELGDSALYLCASSLAGQTYEQYFGPGTRLTVT.

The table lists this clonotype with many counts. This rearrangement joins TRBV4-1 to TRBJ2-1; maybe TRBD2 (5 bases). Germline V gives CDR1 MGHRA, CDR2 YSYEKL. This CDR3 has 16 amino acids. V was cut by 0 bases and J by 9 bases, with 18 bases left in between. The CDR3 is CASSQEPGIFFGEQFF. The CDR3 DNA reads TGCGCCAGCAGCCAAGAGCCGGGGATTTTCTTCGGTGAGCAGTTCTTC.

This clonotype was seen at least ten times. J is TRBJ1-1 and V is TRBV20-1; no clear D. This CDR3 comprises 12 residues. Per germline, CDR1 DFQATT and CDR2 SNEGSKA (reference sequence). V dropped 6 bases and J dropped 4 bases, with 12 bases sitting between them. CDR3 sequence reads: CSAPPRGTEAFF. As DNA, the CDR3 is TGCAGTGCCCCCCCCCGGGGCACTGAAGCTTTCTTT.

This clonotype has a count of ten or more. This rearrangement joins TRBV20-1 to TRBJ1-2; D call uncertain. Trimming pared 3 bases from V and 4 bases from J, leaving 9 bases between. Germline values: CDR1 DFQATT, CDR2 SNEGSKA (reference sequence). The CDR3 totals 12 residues. The CDR3 is CSARPGFYGYTF. Here the CDR3 DNA reads TGCAGTGCTAGGCCAGGATTCTATGGCTACACCTTC.

This clonotype occurred many times. The chain couples TRBV7-2 to TRBJ2-3; D is undetermined. CDR1 is SGHTA, CDR2 FQGNSA, per germline. CDR3 length: 13 residues. V lost 5 bases, J lost 2 bases, and 8 bases lay in between. The CDR3 coding sequence is TGTGCCAGCAGCCCGAGAAACACAGATACGCAGTATTTT. Its protein is CASSPRNTDTQYF.

The chain uses TRBV6-5 and TRBJ1-2; TRBD1 agrees at 10 bases. Germline V lookup: CDR1 MNHEY, CDR2 SVGAGI. There are 14 residues in the CDR3. The V segment lost 4 bases and the J segment 10 bases; nucleotides outside the gene matches: 9. CDR3 coding DNA: TGTGCCAGCAGTTCCCCCGGGACAGGGGACCTCTACACCTTC. Its protein product is CASSSPGTGDLYTF.

This clonotype was observed at least ten times. The J gene is TRBJ2-7, the V gene TRBV20-1, with D perhaps matching TRBD1 or TRBD2 (6 bases each). Germline-derived CDR1 and CDR2 are DFQATT and SNEGSKA (reference sequence). CDR3 length: 13 residues. V lost 3 bases, J lost 12 bases, and 21 bases lay in between. This CDR3 reads CSASFYSGGGVYF. The CDR3 DNA reads as TGCAGTGCTAGTTTCTATTCCGGGGGCGGAGTGTACTTC.

The sample holds a few counts of this clonotype. CDR3 protein: CASSQETGPFRNYNEQFF. The DNA for the CDR3 is TGCGCCAGCAGCCAAGAGACGGGACCCTTCCGTAACTACAATGAGCAGTTCTTC. The rearrangement uses TRBV4-3 and TRBJ2-1, with D tentatively TRBD1 or TRBD2 (5 bases each). V was clipped by 0 bases and J by 3 bases, with 18 bases between them. The V gene's germline CDR1 is LGHNA and CDR2 YSLEER. This CDR3 has 18 amino acids.

This clonotype has ten or more counts. The chain links TRBV9 to TRBJ2-2; D ambiguous. V was pared by 0 bases and J by 5 bases, with 5 bases between. Germline V gene lookup returns CDR1 SGDLS and CDR2 YYNGEE. The CDR3 is 13 residues long. The CDR3 loop reads CASSVDLTGELFF. The CDR3, as DNA: TGTGCCAGCAGCGTAGACCTAACCGGGGAGCTGTTTTTT.

This clonotype was counted ten times or more. The chain carries TRBV24-1 and TRBJ2-5, with TRBD1 matching 7 bases. This CDR3 is built from 15 residues. CDR1 is KGHDR, CDR2 SFDVKD, per germline. J was trimmed by 4 bases and V by 3 bases; bases with no gene match: 7. CDR3 nucleotides: TGTGCCACCAGTGATGGGACAGTGGGGAGAGAGACCCAGTACTTC. Translating gives CATSDGTVGRETQYF.

This clonotype was seen many times. In DNA, the CDR3 is TGTGCCAGCAGCCTCAGCCTGAGGGAGAGGGAGACCCAGTACTTC. This sequence encodes CASSLSLRERETQYF. The rearrangement joins TRBV7-9 to TRBJ2-5; weak D call: TRBD2 (5 bases). CDR3 length: 15 residues. Trimming removed 5 bases from V and 5 bases from J, with 18 bases in between. Germline V gene sequence: CDR1 SEHNR, CDR2 FQNEAQ (reference sequence). Based on the CDR3 plus reference TRBV7-9 and TRBJ2-5, the full variable domain is DTGVSQNPRHKITKRGQNVTFRCDPISEHNRLYWYRQTLGQGPEFLTYFQNEAQLEKSRLLSDRFSAERPKGSFSTLEIQRTEQGDSAMYLCASSLSLRERETQYFGPGTRLLVL.

This clonotype was detected ten times or more. The chain joins TRBV9 to TRBJ2-5, with 8 bases lining up with TRBD1. This CDR3 contains 14 residues. Germline V lookup: CDR1 SGDLS, CDR2 YYNGEE. After removal of 4 bases from V and 4 bases from J, the junction contained 6 bases not matched to a gene. The CDR3 DNA reads as TGTGCCAGCAGCCAAGAACAGGGGGGAGAGACCCAGTACTTC. Amino acid sequence: CASSQEQGGETQYF. The full variable domain, its missing parts supplied by reference TRBV9 and TRBJ2-5, is DSGVTQTPKHLITATGQRVTLRCSPRSGDLSVYWYQQSLDQGLQFLIQYYNGEERAKGNILERFSAQQFPDLHSELNLSSLELGDSALYFCASSQEQGGETQYFGPGTRLLVL.

The V and J genes are TRBV6-2 or TRBV6-3 and TRBJ1-1; 11 bases are shared with TRBD1. This CDR3 is built from 17 residues. J was trimmed by 1 base and V by 4 bases; bases with no gene match: 8. CDR1 is MNHEY and CDR2 is SVGEGT in the germline V gene. The CDR3 spells CASSLPGQGGWNTEAFF. As DNA, the CDR3 is TGTGCCAGCAGTTTACCGGGACAGGGGGGTTGGAACACTGAAGCTTTCTTT.

This clonotype has at least ten counts. The chain has TRBV7-3 and TRBJ2-3; D is uncertain. Germline CDR1 reads SGHTA; CDR2 reads FQGTGA. The CDR3 consists of 13 residues. Trimming shortened V by 4 bases and J by 6 bases, and 11 bases separated the two germline ends. The CDR3 loop reads CASSSIFGDTQYF. The CDR3 DNA is TGTGCCAGCAGCTCAATCTTTGGGGATACGCAGTATTTT. The whole variable domain, filled in from reference TRBV7-3 and TRBJ2-3, reads GAGVSQTPSNKVTEKGKYVELRCDPISGHTALYWYRQSLGQGPEFLIYFQGTGAADDSGLPNDRFFAVRPEGSVSTLKIQRTERGDSAVYLCASSSIFGDTQYFGPGTRLTVL.

This clonotype was found many times. This rearrangement joins TRBV20-1 to TRBJ2-5, with D perhaps matching TRBD1 (5 bases). The CDR3 is 13 residues long. V lost 5 bases, J lost 4 bases, and 14 bases lay in between. CDR1 is DFQATT and CDR2 is SNEGSKA in the germline V gene (reference sequence). The CDR3 here is CSAAAGSAETQYF. The DNA for the CDR3 is TGCAGTGCTGCGGCAGGGTCAGCAGAGACCCAGTACTTC.

This clonotype was observed at least ten times. The chain recombines TRBV5-1 with TRBJ2-5, with 10 bases aligning to TRBD2. CDR1 and CDR2 from the germline V gene are SGHRS and YFSETQ. CDR3 length: 15 amino acids. Trimming removed 4 bases from V and 2 bases from J; junction bases left unmatched: 5. CDR3 in amino acids: CASSPGLAEQETQYF. CDR3 sequence (DNA): TGCGCCAGCAGCCCCGGACTAGCGGAACAAGAGACCCAGTACTTC.

In this sample, this clonotype turned up many times. V and J are TRBV18 and TRBJ2-7; the D is unclear. The CDR3 runs to 12 residues. The V and J ends lost 3 bases and 5 bases respectively, with 8 bases between them. The germline V gene has CDR1 KGHSH and CDR2 LQKENI. In nucleotides, the CDR3 is TGTGCCAGCTCACCCTTTCAGGACGAGCAGTACTTC. Translation gives CASSPFQDEQYF. Variable domain in full (rest from reference TRBV18 and TRBJ2-7): NAGVMQNPRHLVRRRGQEARLRCSPMKGHSHVYWYRQLPEEGLKFMVYLQKENIIDESGMPKERFSAEFPKEGPSILRIQQVVRGDSAAYFCASSPFQDEQYFGPGTRLTVT.

This clonotype was found many times. This chain links TRBV9 with TRBJ2-5, with 10 bases that match TRBD2. The CDR3 is 14 residues long. Unmatched junction bases numbered 6, after V lost 3 bases and J lost 7 bases. Germline CDR1 SGDLS, CDR2 YYNGEE. CDR3 in DNA: TGTGCCAGCAGCGAGTCTAGCGGGGGTCGGACCCAGTACTTC. Translating it yields CASSESSGGRTQYF.

This chain uses TRBV5-4 with TRBJ1-5; D not certain. The V end lost 2 bases, the J end lost 4 bases, and 7 bases lay between the germline ends. This CDR3 contains 13 residues. Germline V CDR1 and CDR2: SGHNT, YYREEE (reference sequence). For the CDR3, the DNA is TGTGCCAGCAGCTTACAGCCAAATCAGCCCCAGCATTTT. Amino acid sequence: CASSLQPNQPQHF. Full variable domain (rest looked up from reference TRBV5-4 and TRBJ1-5): ETGVTQSPTHLIKTRGQQVTLRCSSQSGHNTVSWYQQALGQGPQFIFQYYREEENGRGNFPPRFSGLQFPNYSSELNVNALELDDSALYLCASSLQPNQPQHFGDGTRLSIL.